What follows describes a single T cell receptor (beta chain). No cognate antigen has been identified for it. Per-base quality was not reported, and no clone a single base away is much larger than it. What the time point label conveys for this sample: baseline before first vaccination. Vaccinee samples were obtained from the UK trials COV001 and COV002, which included a single-blind randomized controlled phase 2/3 trial of AZD1222 (ChAdOx1 nCoV-19) in healthy adults. Trial participant PBMC samples were collected at day 0 and day 28 after the second dose for TCRbeta chain sequencing. The CDR3 regions of human TCRbeta chains were subjected to immunosequencing. For the original study's pipeline: TCRs in the repertoires were matched against a reference library of SARS-CoV-2-specific TCRs that had been generated with the MIRA antigen-specificity platform. Breadth meant the fraction of unique TCRs that were SARS-CoV-2-associated, whereas depth meant the fraction of total T cells that were SARS-CoV-2-associated. Each spike-specific TCR was assigned to its reactive spike region and to a CD4 or CD8 class using the MIRA data. Log10-transformed breadth and depth values were compared by one-way ANOVA with Sidak's multiple comparisons tests. Not all clones reach the TCRdb copy of this immuneACCESS table, which keeps in-frame sequences only. Checked studies attribute under half of the gap to unresolved V genes and leave the rest unexplained. V, J and clone size reflect that table, while D and trimming were determined from the DNA. Present in this sample are 73,000 or so clones, approximately 90% of which were seen just once. The top ten clones comprise around 19% of the sample.

This sample stems from a study of T cell responses to AZD1222 COVID-19 vaccine (dated by TCRdb to the early 2020s). As for the study more broadly: AZD1222 recipients given second doses at about 4 weeks or at about 12 weeks were pooled, since spike-specific TCR depth and breadth were not found to differ between the two schedules. A total of over 230 trial participants underwent TCR sequencing, of whom nearly 210 received two doses of AZD1222 and about 25 received two doses of the MenACWY control vaccine. Enrollment into the trials was organized by age into subgroups of 18-55, 56-69 and 70-plus years, and those subgroups contained roughly 150, 30 and 60 TCR-sequenced participants, respectively.

The paper as a whole reports these results and caveats: Spike-specific TCR breadth and depth rose significantly after two AZD1222 doses compared with day 0 and with MenACWY recipients. Reportedly, almost half of the unique spike-specific TCRs recognized epitopes lying outside the regions that are mutated in the B.1.351 and B.1.1.7 variants. Participants were mostly white British, with more females than males. The authors suggested clonal diversity may have been underestimated. No day 14 peak-response samples were available, so repertoires were characterized only after the peak T cell response. In the small 56-69-year group, the increase in depth fell short of significance, most likely because of low power. CD4 TCRs associated with the vaccine covered the entire spike protein, and the dominant responses were in regions 160-218 and 743-854. Conclusions about previously exposed vaccinees are limited because only six or seven AZD1222 recipients were SARS-CoV-2 seropositive at baseline.

Based on the germline V gene (reference sequence), the CDR1 and CDR2 sequences are LGHDT and YNNKEL. V and J are truncated by 0 bases and 7 bases respectively, leaving an intervening sequence of 10 bases. The CDR3 holds 14 amino acids from the cysteine to the phenylalanine. The entry retains the CDR3 DNA only, 42 bases that are in frame from base 1. The starting material was peripheral blood, obtained on day 0 of AZD1222 vaccination. Recombination joined TRBV3-1 (or the pseudogene TRBV3-2) with TRBJ1-5; there is no confident call for the D gene. The receptor was derived from an adult in good health. This receptor carries the CDR3 CASSQDLVGQPQHF. The DNA sequence follows: TGTGCCAGCAGCCAAGATTTAGTAGGGCAGCCCCAGCATTTT.